The rows below give T cell receptor beta chains drawn from one sample of a study of blood T cell repertoires in COVID-19. Clones were sequenced by immunoSEQ multiplex PCR, and TCRdb holds only the in-frame ones, with some missing. The table has a few hundred thousand clones, about 88% seen once. The sample consisted of PBMCs or T cells enriched from blood (not recorded which). The receptors were sampled from a woman in her forties or fifties who had recovered from COVID-19. The CDR3 runs from the conserved cysteine through the conserved F or W. The D gene is left open where the match is weak. Some rows have no size entry. The others give once, few or many, or a class for an expanded clone.

TRBD2	TRBJ2-3	-	TRBV9	CASSPAGAFADTQYF	TGTGCCAGCAGCCCTGCGGGAGCTTTTGCAGATACGCAGTATTTT
TRBD2	TRBJ2-1	-	TRBV19	CATWGTSGRNEQFF	TGTGCCACCTGGGGGACTAGCGGGAGGAATGAGCAGTTCTTC
TRBD2	TRBJ2-7	once	TRBV7-3	CASSRGSWEEQYF	TGTGCCAGCAGCCGCGGGAGTTGGGAGGAGCAGTACTTC
-	TRBJ1-3	-	TRBV4-1	CASSSPKRGSGNTIYF	TGCGCCAGCAGCTCTCCCAAACGGGGGTCTGGAAACACCATATATTTT
TRBD1	TRBJ1-2	-	TRBV7-2	CASSPDRGRGYTF	TGTGCCAGCAGCCCGGACAGGGGGCGAGGCTACACCTTC
TRBD2	TRBJ2-1	few	TRBV6-5	CASKSGTSNEQFF	TGTGCCAGCAAATCCGGGACTAGCAATGAGCAGTTCTTC
TRBD1	TRBJ1-1	-	TRBV18	CASSPGTGMNTEAFF	TGTGCCAGCTCACCAGGGACAGGGATGAACACTGAAGCTTTCTTT
-	TRBJ2-2	-	TRBV19	CASSGQMRELFF	TGTGCCAGTAGTGGACAGATGCGGGAGCTGTTTTTT
-	TRBJ2-6	-	TRBV6-2/TRBV6-3	CASSSLAKASGANVLTF	TGTGCCAGCAGTTCTCTAGCGAAAGCCTCTGGGGCCAACGTCCTGACTTTC
TRBD1	TRBJ1-3	-	TRBV7-9	CASSAGTETGNTIYF	TGTGCCAGCAGCGCCGGGACAGAAACTGGAAACACCATATATTTT
-	TRBJ2-3	-	TRBV5-4	CASSLAPSTDTQYF	TGTGCCAGCAGCTTGGCCCCTAGCACAGATACGCAGTATTTT
TRBD1	TRBJ1-2	-	TRBV11-2	CASSSGTDPNYGYTF	TGTGCCAGCAGCTCCGGGACAGACCCTAACTATGGCTACACCTTC
-	TRBJ1-1	few	TRBV4-1	CASSTMNTEAFF	TGCGCCAGCAGCACTATGAACACTGAAGCTTTCTTT
-	TRBJ2-2	few	TRBV25-1	CASRSIGQRRNTGELFF	TGTGCCAGCAGATCAATCGGACAGAGGAGGAACACCGGGGAGCTGTTTTTT
-	TRBJ1-5	-	TRBV18	CASSQTGGNSNQPQHF	TGTGCCAGCTCACAAACCGGGGGAAATAGCAATCAGCCCCAGCATTTT
TRBD1	TRBJ1-1	-	TRBV3-1/TRBV3-2	CASSLPSRQGRGPEAFF	TGTGCCAGCAGCCTGCCGAGTCGACAGGGGAGGGGACCTGAAGCTTTCTTT
-	TRBJ1-5	-	TRBV19	CASSPFSNQPQHF	TGTGCCAGTAGCCCATTCAGCAATCAGCCCCAGCATTTT
TRBD1	TRBJ2-7	-	TRBV28	CATYRGSSNEQYF	TGTGCCACCTACAGGGGTTCTTCGAACGAGCAGTACTTC
-	TRBJ1-1	-	TRBV4-1	CASSPNKISMSEAFF	TGCGCCAGCAGCCCCAACAAGATCAGTATGTCTGAAGCTTTCTTT
-	TRBJ2-7	-	TRBV9	CASSVGDYPPSSYEQYF	TGTGCCAGCAGCGTAGGTGACTATCCGCCGAGCTCCTACGAGCAGTACTTC
TRBD1	TRBJ1-1	once	TRBV7-9	CASSSPGGRGTEAFF	TGTGCCAGCAGCTCGCCAGGGGGCCGGGGAACTGAAGCTTTCTTT
-	TRBJ2-1	-	TRBV9	CASSVAELGRNEQFF	TGTGCCAGCAGCGTAGCTGAATTGGGCCGCAATGAGCAGTTCTTC
TRBD1	TRBJ2-7	once	TRBV6-5	CASSLGQGFYEQYF	TGTGCCAGCAGCCTGGGACAGGGATTCTACGAGCAGTACTTC
-	TRBJ2-7	-	TRBV6-2/TRBV6-3	CASSYEGPMYEQYF	TGTGCCAGCAGTTACGAGGGCCCGATGTACGAGCAGTACTTC
TRBD2	TRBJ2-1	-	TRBV9	CASSQRENYNEQFF	TGTGCCAGCAGCCAGCGGGAGAACTACAATGAGCAGTTCTTC
-	TRBJ2-7	-	TRBV11-3	CASSTRDSGTYEQYF	TGTGCCAGCAGCACAAGGGACTCTGGGACCTACGAGCAGTACTTC
TRBD1	TRBJ1-2	-	TRBV5-6	CASSAKRDRGIGYGYTF	TGTGCCAGCAGCGCGAAACGGGACAGGGGGATCGGCTATGGCTACACCTTC
-	TRBJ2-1	-	TRBV3-1/TRBV3-2	CASSQRPLASYNEQFF	TGTGCCAGCAGCCAAAGGCCCCTAGCTTCCTACAATGAGCAGTTCTTC
TRBD1	TRBJ2-7	-	TRBV19	CASSQSGTGGYEQYF	TGTGCCAGTAGTCAATCCGGGACAGGGGGATACGAGCAGTACTTC
TRBD1	TRBJ1-2	-	TRBV28	CASSVSAGTGSSGYTF	TGTGCCAGCAGTGTAAGTGCCGGGACAGGGTCCTCGGGCTACACCTTC
TRBD1	TRBJ1-6	once	TRBV7-2	CASSLQGQGYSPLHF	TGTGCCAGCAGCTTACAGGGACAGGGGTATTCACCCCTCCACTTT
TRBD2	TRBJ2-5	-	TRBV10-1	CASSDPSGPQETQYF	TGCGCCAGCAGTGACCCTAGCGGGCCTCAAGAGACCCAGTACTTC
TRBD2	TRBJ2-7	-	TRBV11-1	CASSATSGGYEQYF	TGTGCCAGCAGCGCTACTAGCGGGGGTTACGAGCAGTACTTC
-	TRBJ1-3	-	TRBV3-1/TRBV3-2	CASSQERSAGNTIYF	TGTGCCAGCAGCCAAGAGAGATCAGCGGGAAACACCATATATTTT